This TCR beta chain stems from a study of T-cell memory formation after mild COVID-19. Study details: TCR clusters were largely donor specific.

Germline V gene lookup returns CDR1 DFQATT and CDR2 SNEGSKA (reference sequence). This CDR3 contains 13 residues. TCR alpha and TCR beta cDNA libraries with sample barcodes and UMIs came from 5'RACE using constant-segment primers. TCRdb recomputed calls from the 5' RACE reads with MiXCR, one row per CDR3 protein. This table has approximately 480,000 distinct CDR3 sequences, about 20% appearing once. The sample comprised PBMCs or a T cell subset sorted from them (not recorded which). The TCR comes from an adult woman who had mild COVID-19 (a few samples of this study predate the infection). Cell type and time point are not known. The gene calls are TRBV20-1 and TRBJ2-1; D not certain. CDR3 DNA: TGCGGTTCCCGAGGCCACTTGGCCAATGAGCAGTTCTTC. Residues: CGSRGHLANEQFF.